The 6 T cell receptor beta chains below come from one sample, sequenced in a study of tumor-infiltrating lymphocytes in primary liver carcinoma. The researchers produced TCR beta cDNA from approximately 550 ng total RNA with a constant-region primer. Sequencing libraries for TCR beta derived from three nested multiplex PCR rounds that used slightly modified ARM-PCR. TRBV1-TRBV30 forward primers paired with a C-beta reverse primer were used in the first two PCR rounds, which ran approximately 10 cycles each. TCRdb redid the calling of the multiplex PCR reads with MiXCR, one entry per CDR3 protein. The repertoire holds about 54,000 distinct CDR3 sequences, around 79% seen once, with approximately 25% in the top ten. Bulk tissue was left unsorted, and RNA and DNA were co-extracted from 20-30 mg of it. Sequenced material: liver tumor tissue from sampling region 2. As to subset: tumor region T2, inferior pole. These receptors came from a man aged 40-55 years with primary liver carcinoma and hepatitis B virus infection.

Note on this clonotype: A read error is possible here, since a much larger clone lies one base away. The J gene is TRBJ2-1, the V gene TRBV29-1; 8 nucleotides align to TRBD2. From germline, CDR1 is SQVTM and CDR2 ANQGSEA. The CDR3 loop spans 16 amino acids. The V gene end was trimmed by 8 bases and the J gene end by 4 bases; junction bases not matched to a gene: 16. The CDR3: CSIGGTSSGLYNEQFF. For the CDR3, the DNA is TGCAGCATTGGGGGTACGTCTAGCGGGCTTTACAATGAGCAGTTCTTC.

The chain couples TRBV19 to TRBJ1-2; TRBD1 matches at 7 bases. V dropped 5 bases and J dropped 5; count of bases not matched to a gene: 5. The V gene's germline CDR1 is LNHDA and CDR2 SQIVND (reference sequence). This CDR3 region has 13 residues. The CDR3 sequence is CASSFGTAYGYTF. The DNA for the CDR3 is TGTGCCAGTAGTTTCGGGACAGCTTATGGCTACACCTTC.

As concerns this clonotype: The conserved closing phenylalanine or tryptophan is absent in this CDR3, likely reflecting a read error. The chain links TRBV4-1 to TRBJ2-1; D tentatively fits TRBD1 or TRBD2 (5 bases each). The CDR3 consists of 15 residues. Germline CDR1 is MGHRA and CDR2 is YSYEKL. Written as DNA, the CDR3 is TGCGCCAGTAGCCAAGAGGGGTCTACGGGGCGTGAGCAGTTCTCC. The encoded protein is CASSQEGSTGREQFS.

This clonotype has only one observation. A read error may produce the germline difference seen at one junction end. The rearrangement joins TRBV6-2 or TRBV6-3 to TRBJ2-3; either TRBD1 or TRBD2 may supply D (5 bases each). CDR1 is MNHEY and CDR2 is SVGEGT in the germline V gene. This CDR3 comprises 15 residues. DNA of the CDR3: TGTGCCAGCGGTTTACATGGGACGTACGGCGATACGCTGTATTTT. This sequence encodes CASGLHGTYGDTLYF.

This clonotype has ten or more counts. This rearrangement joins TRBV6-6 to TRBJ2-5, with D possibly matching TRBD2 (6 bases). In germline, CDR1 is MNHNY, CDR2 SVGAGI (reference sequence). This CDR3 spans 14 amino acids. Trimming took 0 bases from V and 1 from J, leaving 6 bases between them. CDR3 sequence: CASSYSSGQETQYF. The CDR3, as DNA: TGTGCCAGCAGTTACTCTAGCGGCCAAGAGACCCAGTACTTC.

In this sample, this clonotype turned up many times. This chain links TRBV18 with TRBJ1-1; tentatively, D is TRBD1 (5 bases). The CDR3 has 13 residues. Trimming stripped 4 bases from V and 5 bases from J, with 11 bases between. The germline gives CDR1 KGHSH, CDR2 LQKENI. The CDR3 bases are TGTGCCAGCTCACAAGGGGAAGGGACTGAAGCTTTCTTT. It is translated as CASSQGEGTEAFF.